This T cell receptor beta chain was sequenced during a study of T cell changes during pregnancy in multiple sclerosis. The junction had 15 bases not matched to a gene; V was cut back by 5 bases and J by 5 bases. The CDR3 runs 16 residues. Germline V lookup: CDR1 SGHAT, CDR2 FQNNGV. TCRdb keeps only in-frame clones here, not all; method: immunoSEQ multiplex PCR. The sample lists tens of thousands of clones, roughly nine tenths seen once, with 3.3% in the top ten. The receptor was isolated from a female donor in good health, enrolled as a control in a pregnancy study. This sample comprised peripheral blood, obtained in the first trimester of pregnancy. The chain recombines TRBV11-2 with TRBJ2-7; 7 bases fit TRBD1. The CDR3 is CASSPRLRQGRNEQYF. For the CDR3, the DNA is TGTGCCAGCAGCCCCCGACTGAGACAGGGAAGGAACGAGCAGTACTTC.